The clone carrying this TCR beta chain was detected ten times or more. The antigen remains undetermined. The record originates from a study of T-cell reconstitution after alpha-beta-depleted transplantation in children. Using unique molecular identifiers, the investigators prepared the TCRbeta library. In TCRdb, the PCR reads were re-called with MiXCR into one record per CDR3 protein. The sample has fewer than 550,000 distinct CDR3 sequences, under 12% seen once. Study-level findings and limits: T-cell counts and diversity at one year following transplant were attributed mainly to newly produced T cells. In some patients, recipient T cells and intrathymic progenitors surviving conditioning explained high day-60 diversity. Approximately two months post-transplant, alpha-beta T cells reportedly originated from several hundred expanded graft clones.

There are 14 residues in the CDR3. Germline loops: CDR1 MNHEY, CDR2 SVGAGI. Trimming took off 0 bases at V and 3 bases at J, with 9 bases between the two ends. The chain employs TRBV6-5 and TRBJ2-7, with no clear D. The clonotype comes from a child aged 2-15 years with inherited bone marrow failure, due to receive a stem cell transplant. The starting material was PBMCs, obtained before TCRalphabeta/CD19-depleted stem cell transplant. The CDR3 DNA is TGTGCCAGCAGTTACTCCCAGAAGGTCTACGAGCAGTACTTC. This encodes CASSYSQKVYEQYF.